This is a list of T cell receptor beta chains from one sample in a study of blood T cell repertoires in COVID-19. The table came from immunoSEQ multiplex PCR; TCRdb's copy has only in-frame clones and leaves some out. The sample holds 160,000 or so clones; under 95% are singletons and the top ten take about a sixth. The sequencing input was peripheral blood. These receptors all come from a man in his fifties or sixties with active or convalescent COVID-19. The conserved cysteine and the conserved F or W are not part of the CDR3 here. D genes are given only for firm matches.

TRBJ2-5 12 TRBV19 TRBD2 ASSIRGGQETQY
TRBJ2-1 15 TRBV19 TRBD2 ASSIDGLSGRGDEQF
TRBJ1-2 13 TRBV15 - ATSRDRGVSYGYT
TRBJ2-1 11 TRBV30 - AWSVITGLQQF
TRBJ2-7 13 TRBV7-6 - ASSEGQGFIYEQY
TRBJ1-2 10 TRBV29-1 - SVEGGHYGYT
TRBJ2-7 15 TRBV6-2/TRBV6-3 TRBD2 ASSYPTETSGWDEQY
TRBJ2-2 12 TRBV11-2 TRBD1 ASSPRQGTGELF
TRBJ1-2 10 TRBV14 - ASSRDRIGYT
TRBJ2-1 16 TRBV6-4 TRBD1 ASSLTSTGVGGHNEQF
TRBJ2-2 15 TRBV30 TRBD2 AWDPTGLAGGEGELF